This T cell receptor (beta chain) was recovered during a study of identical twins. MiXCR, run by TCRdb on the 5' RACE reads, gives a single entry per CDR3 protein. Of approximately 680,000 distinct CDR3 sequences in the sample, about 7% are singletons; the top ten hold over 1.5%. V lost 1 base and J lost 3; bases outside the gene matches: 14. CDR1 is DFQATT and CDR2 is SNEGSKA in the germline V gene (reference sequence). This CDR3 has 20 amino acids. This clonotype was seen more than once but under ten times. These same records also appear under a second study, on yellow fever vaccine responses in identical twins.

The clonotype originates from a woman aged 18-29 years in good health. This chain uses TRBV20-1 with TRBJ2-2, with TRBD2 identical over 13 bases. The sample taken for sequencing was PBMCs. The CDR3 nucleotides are TGCAGTGCTAGAGTCAGGGCCTGGACTAGCGGGAGTGGGTACACCGGGGAGCTGTTTTTT. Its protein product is CSARVRAWTSGSGYTGELFF.